The clone carrying this T cell receptor beta chain was counted between two and nine times. The antigen remains unidentified. Being one base from a much bigger clone, this may be a read error. This sample was included in a study of blood T cells in healthy people across ages. Study-level results: Greater diversity and more naive CD4+ cells were seen in long-lived donors than in aged donors.

Using a J-beta primer mix together with a sample-barcoded 5' primer, a second PCR was run for roughly 7 to 12 cycles. One entry per CDR3 protein, called by TCRdb with MiXCR from the 5' RACE reads. This table has some 1.5 million distinct CDR3 sequences, about 28% appearing once. Germline V gene data show CDR1 as SSHAT and CDR2 as FNYEAQ (reference sequence). CDR3 length: 13 residues. This chain joins TRBV7-7 and TRBJ2-4; TRBD1 might be the D (6 bases). The closer fit of TRBJ2-5 to the DNA end suggests the J call may be wrong. The sequence was obtained from a woman aged 25 to 45 in good health. Sequences were obtained from blood. CDR3 region: CASGSGVGETQYF. The DNA of the CDR3 is TGTGCCAGCGGCTCAGGGGTGGGAGAGACCCAGTACTTC.